The 15 T cell receptor beta chains given below trace back to one sample, sequenced in a study of tumor-infiltrating lymphocytes in primary liver carcinoma (dated by TCRdb to 2016 to 2017). Total RNA and DNA were co-extracted from about 19-30 mg of bulk tissue with the AllPrep DNA/RNA mini kit, without cell sorting. The run used an Illumina HiSeq 2500. Using a constant-region primer and ProtoScript II reverse transcriptase, TCRbeta-specific cDNA was reverse-transcribed from about 460 ng total RNA. TCRbeta libraries were built with three nested multiplex PCR rounds, a slightly modified ARM-PCR procedure. Each of the first two PCR rounds ran for around 9 cycles and used multiplex TRBV1-TRBV30 forward primers together with a Cbeta reverse primer. TCRdb applied fastp at Q25 and MiXCR to the public reads, then kept only in-frame beta chains. Entries that share a CDR3 protein sequence are merged under the most common genes and DNA. The table for this sample lists 100,000 to 150,000 distinct CDR3 sequences; 64% of them were counted only once. 8.4% of the sample is in the top ten clones.

Sequencing was done on a sample of liver tumor tissue from sampling region 3. The cell subset or site label on this specimen signifies: tumor region T3, left-lateral pole. The receptors were gathered from a woman aged 55-69 years with primary liver carcinoma and hepatitis B virus infection.

The rearrangement links TRBV5-1 to TRBJ2-7; maybe TRBD1 (7 bases). This CDR3 comprises 14 residues. Trimming took 4 bases from V and 6 from J, leaving 17 bases between them. CDR1 and CDR2 (germline): SGHRS, YFSETQ. In DNA, the CDR3 is TGCGCCAGCAGCCGACAGGGAGTCGGGGGCGAGCAGTACTTC. Encoded protein: CASSRQGVGGEQYF.

The chain uses TRBV2 and TRBJ1-1; D not certain. The V end lost 7 bases, the J end lost 3 bases, and 12 bases lay between the germline ends. Germline V gene lookup returns CDR1 SNHLY and CDR2 FYNNEI. This CDR3 comprises 13 residues. The CDR3 DNA sequence: TGTGCCAGCATCCAAAGGTCATACACTGAAGCTTTCTTT. This codes for CASIQRSYTEAFF.

The count of this clonotype is one. A read error may account for a junction end that differs from germline. The chain uses TRBV11-3 and TRBJ2-5, with D perhaps matching TRBD1 or TRBD2 (5 bases each). There are 14 residues in the CDR3. CDR1 SGHNT and CDR2 YENEEA come from the germline V gene. CDR3 DNA: TGTGCTAGCAGTGAAGGGGCAGGAGGAGAGATCCAGTACTTC. It translates to CASSEGAGGEIQYF.

Comments on this clonotype: Germline is not matched at one junction end, which may reflect a read error. The chain uses TRBV11-2 and TRBJ1-1, with TRBD1 matching 8 bases. Germline V CDR1 and CDR2: SGHAT, FQNNGV. The CDR3 is 14 residues long. The CDR3 coding sequence is TGTGCCAGCAGCTTTACAGGGGGTAATACTGAAACTTCCTTT. This translates into CASSFTGGNTETSF.

The genes are TRBV7-9 and TRBJ1-4; tentative D call: TRBD1 (5 bases). V lost 5 bases, J lost 8 bases, and 15 bases lay in between. Germline CDR1 is SEHNR and CDR2 is FQNEAQ (reference sequence). There are 14 residues in the CDR3. Here the CDR3 DNA reads TGTGCCAGCAGCCGACCCGGGACCGGCGAAAAACTGTTTTTT. It specifies CASSRPGTGEKLFF.

Concerning this clonotype itself: With a much larger clone just one base away, this may be a read error. The CDR3 sequence is CASSLRRGYNEQFF. CDR3 in DNA: TGTGCCAGCAGTTTAAGGCGGGGTTACAATGAGCAGTTCTTC. The gene calls are TRBV12-3 or TRBV12-4 and TRBJ2-1; a possible D gene is TRBD2 (6 bases). The V gene lost 2 bases and the J gene lost 4 bases, with 9 bases spanning the gap. The CDR3 covers 14 residues.

As to this clonotype: A much larger clone differs by one base, so this may be a read error. The gene calls are TRBV4-1 and TRBJ2-1; D possibly corresponds to TRBD2 (5 bases). The CDR3 consists of 16 residues. Germline V gene lookup returns CDR1 MGHRA and CDR2 YSYEKL. CDR3 residues: CASNQVGRASYNEQFF. CDR3 DNA sequence: TGCGCCAGCAACCAAGTGGGGAGAGCGTCCTACAATGAGCAGTTCTTC.

This chain links TRBV14 with TRBJ2-7, with unresolved D. The CDR3 covers 15 residues. Per germline, CDR1 SGHDN and CDR2 FVKESK. V lost 1 base to trimming and J lost 0 bases, with 10 bases between them. In nucleotides, the CDR3 is TGTGCCAGCAGCCAAGTGTTGAGGCCCTCCTACGAGCAGTACTTC. Protein sequence: CASSQVLRPSYEQYF.

The chain has TRBV4-2 and TRBJ2-7; a weak D match, TRBD2 (6 bases). Trimming cost V 4 bases and J 5 bases, with 33 bases left between them. The CDR3 runs to 20 residues. CDR1 and CDR2 from the germline V gene are LGHNA and YNFKEQ. The CDR3 reads CASSPSVGGMKPASLNEQYF. Here the CDR3 DNA reads TGTGCCAGCAGCCCCTCGGTCGGCGGGATGAAACCGGCTTCCCTCAACGAGCAGTACTTC.

Concerning this clonotype: The junction departs from germline at one end; a sequencing error may be responsible. The chain combines TRBV7-8 with TRBJ2-1, with TRBD1 matching 7 bases. Germline CDR1 and CDR2: SGHVS and FQNEAQ. This CDR3 region has 14 residues. CDR3 coding DNA: TGTGCCAGCACGAAAGGGGCAGGGGGTTGGGAGCTGTTCTTC. Its translation is CASTKGAGGWELFF.

The chain combines TRBV4-2 with TRBJ2-7; 7 nucleotides match TRBD2. Germline-derived CDR1 and CDR2 are LGHNA and YNFKEQ. The CDR3 consists of 20 residues. V was pared by 4 bases and J by 5 bases, with 26 bases of the junction left unmatched. The CDR3 nucleotides read TGTGCCAGCAGCCCCTCAGTCGCCGGGAGGAAACCGGCTTCCCTCCACGAGCAGTACTTC. Its translation: CASSPSVAGRKPASLHEQYF.

To note about this clonotype: The junction does not match germline at one end; this may be a read error. The rearrangement links TRBV7-9 to TRBJ2-7, with a possible D match to TRBD1 (5 bases). The germline V gene encodes CDR1 SEHNR and CDR2 FQNEAQ (reference sequence). The CDR3 is made up of 14 amino acids. The CDR3 region has the DNA TGTGCCAGCAGCTTATCAGGGTTGGCCTACGAGCAGTGCTTT. Translated, it gives CASSLSGLAYEQCF.

Regarding this clonotype: Since a much larger clone is just one base distant, this may be a read error. V gene TRBV12-3 or TRBV12-4 combines with J gene TRBJ2-7; 8 bases line up with TRBD2. The CDR3 length is 14 residues. V was clipped by 6 bases and J by 2 bases; unmatched bases: 6. CDR3 nucleotides: TGTGCCAGCAGCCTGGCGGGAGGCACCTACGAGCAGTACTTC. Its translation is CASSLAGGTYEQYF.

This clonotype was detected many times. The J gene is TRBJ1-1, the V gene TRBV6-5; no definite D call. V lost 6 bases to trimming and J lost 6 bases, with 8 bases between them. Germline V gene data show CDR1 as MNHEY and CDR2 as SVGAGI. This CDR3 is built from 11 residues. The CDR3 nucleotides are TGTGCCAGCAGACGTTTGGCTGAAGCTTTCTTT. This codes for CASRRLAEAFF.

This clonotype was recorded many times. The chain carries TRBV10-2 and TRBJ2-2, with 8 bases that match TRBD2. The germline V gene encodes CDR1 WSHSY and CDR2 SAAADI. Germline trimming cut 7 bases from V and 1 base from J; bases unmatched to any gene: 14. This CDR3 region has 18 residues. CDR3 in amino acids: CASKGWERENQNTGELFF. CDR3 DNA sequence: TGCGCCAGCAAGGGCTGGGAGCGGGAGAATCAGAACACCGGGGAGCTGTTTTTT.